This TCR beta chain was sequenced in a study of early T cells in non-severe SARS-CoV-2 infection. Study in general: The sequenced material was bulk RNA from unsorted whole blood, and its chains were unpaired.

Deletions cut 7 bases from V and 0 bases from J, with 6 bases between. CDR1 is LNHDA and CDR2 is SQIVND in the germline V gene (reference sequence). CDR3 length equals 12 residues. Individual cDNA molecules were tagged with unique molecular identifiers. MiXCR, applied by TCRdb to the 5' RACE reads, yields one record per CDR3 protein. The sample has some 100,000 distinct CDR3 sequences, 14% to 15% seen once. Study observations and caveats: Lookups in VDJdb leaned toward anti-spike CD8 responses and missed private and CD4 specificities.

A note on this clonotype: Its antigen is still unknown.

This chain connects TRBV19 to TRBJ2-5; D not resolved. Source material: whole blood. The TCR originated in an adult who was a healthcare worker with PCR-confirmed SARS-CoV-2 infection or an uninfected control (not recorded which). The CDR3 sequence: CASNNYQETQYF. DNA of the CDR3: TGTGCCAGTAACAACTACCAAGAGACCCAGTACTTC.